The clone carrying this T cell receptor beta chain was counted between two and nine times. The antigen is not known. The entry originates in a study of identical twins' blood T cells. Regarding the study as a whole: Each donor's most abundant TCRbeta clonotypes shared more CDR3 sequences with her twin than unrelated donors.

Authors' methods: Per-library CDR3 reads ranged roughly 2 to 3.6 million; clonotypes, ~90,000 to ~550,000. TCRdb reanalysed the 5' RACE reads using MiXCR and keeps one entry per CDR3 protein. What appears here as the V and J calls and clone size reflects TCRdb's work, not the paper's. The repertoire consists of 300,000 to 400,000 distinct CDR3 sequences, with roughly 31% occurring once and the leading ten covering 6% to 7%. Trimming took 0 bases from V and 1 from J; bases not matched to a gene: 5. The CDR3 loop spans 16 amino acids. CDR1 and CDR2 from the germline V gene are SGDLS and YYNGEE. The specimen was PBMCs. The genes are TRBV9 and TRBJ1-1, with TRBD1 matching 8 bases. The source is a woman between 18 and 50 years old in good health. The CDR3 bases are TGTGCCAGCAGCGTAGGTATCGGACAGGGGAACACTGAAGCTTTCTTT. It encodes CASSVGIGQGNTEAFF.